The 27 T cell receptor beta chains presented below share a single source sample, sequenced in a study of low-dose radiotherapy and immunotherapy resistance in tumors. TRAV and TRBV primers primed cDNA for both TCRalpha and TCRbeta. Over approximately 19 PCR cycles, TCRs were amplified from a constant-region primer and V-primer adapter. TCRdb used MiXCR to reprocess the reads, holding one entry per CDR3 protein. The sample has some 16,000 distinct CDR3 sequences; 70% are singletons. Receptors were obtained from a human donor with advanced metastatic prostate, ovarian, gallbladder or colorectal cancer (not recorded which). This table probably holds off-target reads from a library built for another chain.

The V and J genes are TRBV5-1 and TRBJ1-4; 8 positions agree with TRBD1. This CDR3 region has 16 residues. From germline, CDR1 is SGHRS and CDR2 YFSETQ. Trimming removed 4 bases from V and 4 bases from J; junction bases left unmatched: 9. The CDR3 DNA follows: TGCGCCAGCAGCGGAGTGACAGGGGCGGATAATGAAAAACTGTTTTTT. The encoded protein is CASSGVTGADNEKLFF.

The chain is built from TRBV11-2 and TRBJ2-7; 9 bases are a match to TRBD2. J gave up 4 bases and V 6 bases, and 13 bases lay outside the gene matches. There are 16 residues in the CDR3. The germline V gene has CDR1 SGHAT and CDR2 FQNNGV. The CDR3 DNA reads as TGTGCCAGCAGTACATCCAGGGCTAGCGGGGTATACGAGCAGTACTTC. Translated: CASSTSRASGVYEQYF.

The chain joins TRBV7-9 to TRBJ1-5; D gene unclear. The V and J ends lost 5 bases and 7 bases respectively, with 12 bases between them. Germline CDR1 is SEHNR and CDR2 is FQNEAQ (reference sequence). The length of the CDR3 is 13 residues. Here the CDR3 DNA reads TGTGCCAGCAGCCCAGGTGGGTCCCAGCCCCAGCATTTT. Protein sequence: CASSPGGSQPQHF.

The V and J genes are TRBV11-2 and TRBJ2-7, with 7 bases identical to TRBD1. This CDR3 spans 15 amino acids. The ends lost 0 bases at V and 4 bases at J; junction bases unmatched: 6. Germline CDR1 is SGHAT and CDR2 is FQNNGV. This CDR3 is CASSLDSAGGYEQYF. CDR3 coding DNA: TGTGCCAGCAGCTTAGATTCGGCAGGGGGTTACGAGCAGTACTTC.

In this sample, this clonotype turned up a few times. The chain employs TRBV5-1 and TRBJ1-2; D uncertain. V was shortened by 1 base and J by 2 bases, with 9 bases between the two germline ends. The CDR3 is 14 residues long. Per germline, CDR1 SGHRS and CDR2 YFSETQ. The CDR3 reads CASSLTDGNYGYTF. CDR3 nucleotide sequence: TGCGCCAGCAGCTTGACGGACGGGAACTATGGCTACACCTTC.

This clonotype was seen a few times. This sequence joins TRBV5-1 and TRBJ1-3; 8 nucleotides align to TRBD1. Trimming at V came to 4 bases and at J to 0 bases, leaving 6 bases not matched to a gene. The CDR3 loop spans 16 amino acids. Germline V gene data show CDR1 as SGHRS and CDR2 as YFSETQ. The CDR3 region has the DNA TGCGCCAGCAGCGAGGGAGGACAGGGCTCTGGAAACACCATATATTTT. It translates to CASSEGGQGSGNTIYF.

Remarks on this clonotype: One end of the junction varies from germline; a read error may be responsible. This chain joins TRBV5-3 and TRBJ2-1; TRBD1 aligns across 7 bases. TRBV5-3 is an open reading frame, and its role is uncertain. The CDR3 is made up of 16 amino acids. CDR3 protein: CASSSSAGGFYNEQFF. CDR3 coding DNA: TGTGCCAGCAGCTCCTCCGCAGGGGGATTCTACAATGAGCAGTTCTTC.

The chain is built from TRBV5-1 and TRBJ2-2, with TRBD2 matching over 7 bases. J gave up 4 bases and V 4 bases, and 1 base lay outside the gene matches. CDR3 length equals 13 residues. Germline V lookup: CDR1 SGHRS, CDR2 YFSETQ. Here the CDR3 DNA reads TGCGCCAGCAGCCCTAGCGGCACCGGGGAGCTGTTTTTT. Protein sequence: CASSPSGTGELFF.

The genes are TRBV29-1 and TRBJ1-1; D is ambiguous. Germline assignment: CDR1 SQVTM and CDR2 ANQGSEA. This CDR3 comprises 13 residues. Trimming pared 7 bases from V and 1 base from J, leaving 13 bases between. CDR3 nucleotides: TGCAGCGCCCTTCGGGCCACGAACACTGAAGCTTTCTTT. It is translated as CSALRATNTEAFF.

This sequence joins TRBV12-3 or TRBV12-4 and TRBJ2-3, with D maybe TRBD2 (5 bases). This CDR3 spans 16 amino acids. Trimming left V 5 bases short and J 0 bases short, with 15 bases between. CDR3 region: CASSPARAYSTDTQYF. The DNA for the CDR3 is TGTGCCAGCAGTCCTGCGAGGGCATATAGCACAGATACGCAGTATTTT.

The gene calls are TRBV4-3 and TRBJ2-2, with D perhaps matching TRBD1 or TRBD2 (5 bases each). This CDR3 comprises 17 residues. V was cut by 0 bases and J by 2 bases, with 13 bases left in between. The germline V gene encodes CDR1 LGHNA and CDR2 YSLEER. In DNA form, the CDR3 reads TGCGCCAGCAGCCAAGATTTCGGGACCGCCAACACCGGGGAGCTGTTTTTT. Its protein product is CASSQDFGTANTGELFF.

This clonotype was counted only a few times. V and J are TRBV12-3 or TRBV12-4 and TRBJ2-7; a possible D gene is TRBD2 (6 bases). V shed 4 bases and J shed 3 bases, with 13 bases lying between them. This CDR3 has 14 amino acids. The CDR3 DNA follows: TGTGCCAGCAGTTATCGCGGAGGGAGCTACGAGCAGTACTTC. It is translated as CASSYRGGSYEQYF.

The chain is built from TRBV30 and TRBJ2-7; D is possibly TRBD1 or TRBD2 (6 bases each). V was pared by 5 bases and J by 2 bases, with 16 bases between. The CDR3 extends over 14 amino acids. In germline, CDR1 is GTSNPN, CDR2 SVGIG (reference sequence). In DNA form, the CDR3 reads TGTGCCTGGGCGGCGGGACAATCCACCTACGAGCAGTACTTC. Translating it yields CAWAAGQSTYEQYF.

DNA of the CDR3: TGTGCCAGCAGCCAAGACTCGGTCAGGTATGCCGAGCAGTACTTC. Protein product: CASSQDSVRYAEQYF. The chain uses TRBV3-1 and TRBJ2-7; D not resolved. Trimming removed 0 bases from V and 6 bases from J, with 15 bases in between. Germline V gene data show CDR1 as LGHDT and CDR2 as YNNKEL (reference sequence). This CDR3 contains 15 residues.

This clonotype was detected only once. The chain recombines TRBV28 with TRBJ1-2; tentatively, D is TRBD1 (6 bases). V lost 5 bases and J 11 bases, leaving 15 bases between the germline ends. CDR3 length equals 12 residues. Looked up from germline, CDR1 is MDHEN and CDR2 is SYDVKM. CDR3: CASSVRTGLYTF. The DNA of the CDR3 is TGTGCCAGCAGTGTACGAACAGGGTTATACACCTTC.

The rearrangement links TRBV10-3 to TRBJ2-1, with D perhaps TRBD1 (6 bases). Germline CDR1 reads ENHRY; CDR2 reads SYGVKD. CDR3 size: 14 residues. V lost 3 bases and J 0 bases, leaving 6 bases between the germline ends. DNA for the CDR3: TGTGCCATCAGTGAACAGGGCTCCTACAATGAGCAGTTCTTC. Translating gives CAISEQGSYNEQFF.

The CDR3 region is CASSQGPGQGNEKLFF. CDR3 coding DNA: TGCGCCAGCAGCCAAGGGCCGGGACAGGGGAATGAAAAACTGTTTTTT. The chain joins TRBV4-1 to TRBJ1-4; 10 bases match TRBD1. The V gene end was trimmed by 1 base and the J gene end by 5 bases; junction bases not matched to a gene: 4. The CDR3 runs to 16 residues. Germline V CDR1 and CDR2: MGHRA, YSYEKL.

The J gene is TRBJ2-3, the V gene TRBV24-1; D call uncertain. CDR3 length equals 15 residues. The germline V gene encodes CDR1 KGHDR and CDR2 SFDVKD. V was trimmed by 5 bases and J by 6 bases, leaving 17 bases between them. CDR3 amino acids: CATSGPGRSVDTQYF. The CDR3, as DNA: TGTGCCACCAGTGGCCCAGGTCGCTCCGTGGATACGCAGTATTTT.

The chain couples TRBV6-2 or TRBV6-3 to TRBJ1-1; D is unresolved. Trimming stripped 4 bases from V and 4 bases from J, with 13 bases between. Germline CDR1 reads MNHEY; CDR2 reads SVGEGT. This CDR3 region has 14 residues. The CDR3 here is CASSLEPGRTEAFF. The CDR3 DNA follows: TGTGCCAGCAGTTTAGAGCCTGGGCGCACTGAAGCTTTCTTT.

The chain joins TRBV5-1 to TRBJ2-3; either TRBD1 or TRBD2 may supply D (5 bases each). Germline values: CDR1 SGHRS, CDR2 YFSETQ. The CDR3 sequence is 14 residues long. Deletions cut 4 bases from V and 3 bases from J, with 12 bases between. CDR3 in DNA: TGCGCCAGCAGCCGGGACCAGGCGACAGATACGCAGTATTTT. It encodes CASSRDQATDTQYF.

This clonotype was found a few times. This sequence joins TRBV6-2 or TRBV6-3 and TRBJ2-3; D tentatively fits TRBD1 or TRBD2 (6 bases each). Trimming took off 2 bases at V and 4 bases at J, with 13 bases between the two ends. This CDR3 has 15 amino acids. The germline CDR1 and CDR2 sequences are MNHEY and SVGEGT. The CDR3 sequence is CASSYPEGGADTQYF. CDR3 nucleotide sequence: TGTGCCAGCAGTTACCCAGAGGGGGGTGCAGATACGCAGTATTTT.

The chain is built from TRBV20-1 and TRBJ2-6; 8 nucleotides align to TRBD1. Looked up from germline, CDR1 is DFQATT and CDR2 is SNEGSKA (reference sequence). The trim removed 3 bases at V and 0 bases at J, leaving 4 bases unmatched. This CDR3 is built from 16 residues. The CDR3 protein is CSASTGGSSGANVLTF. CDR3 in DNA: TGCAGTGCTAGTACAGGGGGGAGCTCTGGGGCCAACGTCCTGACTTTC.

The V call is TRBV9, the J call TRBJ2-2; D perhaps matches TRBD2 (5 bases). The CDR3 loop spans 14 amino acids. V gave up 4 bases and J gave up 1 base, with 8 bases separating them. Germline V lookup: CDR1 SGDLS, CDR2 YYNGEE. The CDR3 bases are TGTGCCAGCAGCCGTGGGAGGAACACCGGGGAGCTGTTTTTT. Its protein product is CASSRGRNTGELFF.

The CDR3, as DNA: TGTGCCAGCAGTGAGGCCAGAGTGGGCTATGGCTACACCTTC. Translation gives CASSEARVGYGYTF. V and J are TRBV6-2 or TRBV6-3 and TRBJ1-2; no firm D call. Germline CDR1 and CDR2: MNHEY and SVGEGT. The CDR3 covers 14 residues. Deletions cut 5 bases from V and 4 bases from J, with 14 bases between.

This sequence joins TRBV5-4 and TRBJ2-1; the match to TRBD2 covers 9 bases. This CDR3 is 15 amino acids long. Germline V lookup: CDR1 SGHNT, CDR2 YYREEE (reference sequence). Trimming at V came to 4 bases and at J to 1 base, leaving 3 bases not matched to a gene. CDR3 region: CASSLSGRSYNEQFF. Here the CDR3 DNA reads TGTGCCAGCAGCCTTAGCGGGAGATCCTACAATGAGCAGTTCTTC.

The V call is TRBV5-1, the J call TRBJ1-6; no firm D call. V was trimmed by 0 bases and J by 3 bases, leaving 7 bases between them. CDR1 is SGHRS and CDR2 is YFSETQ in the germline V gene. There are 15 residues in the CDR3. CDR3 amino acids: CASSLGGGYNSPLHF. The CDR3 DNA follows: TGCGCCAGCAGCTTGGGAGGCGGCTATAATTCACCCCTCCACTTT.

V gene TRBV6-2 or TRBV6-3 combines with J gene TRBJ2-5, with TRBD2 as a possible D gene (5 bases). Germline V lookup: CDR1 MNHEY, CDR2 SVGEGT. The CDR3 has 14 residues. With 7 bases removed from V and 2 bases from J, the gap between germline ends came to 14 bases. The CDR3 DNA sequence: TGTGCCAGCATCATCAGCGGAAATCAAGAGACCCAGTACTTC. It specifies CASIISGNQETQYF.